The 10 T cell receptor beta chains presented below share a single source sample, sequenced in a study of blood T cell repertoires in COVID-19. Some clones are missing from TCRdb's copy, which holds only in-frame ones; the method was immunoSEQ multiplex PCR. In the table there are about 74,000 clones, approximately 86% of which are singletons. Sequences were obtained from peripheral blood. The receptor set was obtained from a woman of 80 years or more with active or convalescent COVID-19.

The chain combines TRBV19 with TRBJ1-5; D remains unclear. The CDR3 contains 15 residues. The V gene lost 4 bases and the J gene lost 1 base, with 11 bases spanning the gap. CDR1 and CDR2 (germline): LNHDA, SQIVND (reference sequence). The CDR3 DNA reads TGTGCCAGTAGTAGGGGAGGTAAGAGCAATCAGCCCCAGCATTTT. This sequence encodes CASSRGGKSNQPQHF.

This sequence joins TRBV18 and TRBJ1-3; the D is unclear. The V end was cut by 3 bases, the J end by 0 bases, with 6 bases between. Germline CDR1 KGHSH, CDR2 LQKENI. The CDR3 is made up of 14 amino acids. CDR3 DNA sequence: TGTGCCAGCTCACCGGGAGGCTCTGGAAACACCATATATTTT. This translates into CASSPGGSGNTIYF.

This rearrangement joins TRBV6-5 to TRBJ2-7; D is perhaps TRBD2 (5 bases). Germline V gives CDR1 MNHEY, CDR2 SVGAGI. The CDR3 has 12 residues. Trimming cost V 5 bases and J 6 bases, with 11 bases left between them. The CDR3 spells CASSKLVPEQYF. For the CDR3, the DNA is TGTGCCAGCAGTAAACTAGTACCCGAGCAGTACTTC.

By frequency in the sample, this clone is medium-sized. The rearrangement joins TRBV2 to TRBJ1-3, with D possibly being TRBD1 (6 bases). Germline-derived CDR1 and CDR2 are SNHLY and FYNNEI. V lost 9 bases, J lost 2 bases, and 14 bases lay in between. The CDR3 consists of 14 residues. The CDR3, as DNA: TGTGCCAGTCGACCTCAGGGGCCTGGAAACACCATATATTTT. Amino acid sequence: CASRPQGPGNTIYF. Based on the CDR3 plus reference TRBV2 and TRBJ1-3, the full variable domain is EPEVTQTPSHQVTQMGQEVILRCVPISNHLYFYWYRQILGQKVEFLVSFYNNEISEKSEIFDDQFSVERPDGSNFTLKIRSTKLEDSAMYFCASRPQGPGNTIYFGEGSWLTVV.

V and J are TRBV5-3 and TRBJ2-3; TRBD2 agrees at 7 bases. TRBV5-3 is assigned to the ORF class and has an uncertain function. This CDR3 comprises 15 residues. After removal of 8 bases from V and 5 bases from J, the junction contained 14 bases not matched to a gene. CDR3: CARTSGDRDVDTQYF. The CDR3 nucleotides read TGTGCCAGGACGAGCGGGGATAGGGACGTAGATACGCAGTATTTT.

The chain recombines TRBV28 with TRBJ1-2, with D tentatively TRBD1 (6 bases). CDR1 is MDHEN, CDR2 SYDVKM, per germline. The CDR3 length is 15 residues. V lost 6 bases and J 4 bases, leaving 18 bases between the germline ends. CDR3 in DNA: TGTGCCAGCAGCCCACAGGGAACTTGGGGCTATGGCTACACCTTC. This gives the protein CASSPQGTWGYGYTF.

This clone was recorded only once. The chain recombines TRBV7-3 with TRBJ2-2, with TRBD1 matching 8 bases. Germline assignment: CDR1 SGHTA and CDR2 FQGTGA. There are 16 residues in the CDR3. The trim removed 5 bases at V and 2 bases at J, leaving 7 bases unmatched. CDR3 residues: CASSRQGSLNTGELFF. CDR3 DNA: TGTGCCAGCAGCCGACAGGGGTCTTTAAACACCGGGGAGCTGTTTTTT.

This chain links TRBV2 with TRBJ1-6; D is uncertain. V dropped 6 bases and J dropped 9 bases, with 12 bases sitting between them. CDR3 length: 13 residues. Germline V gene data show CDR1 as SNHLY and CDR2 as FYNNEI. In nucleotides, the CDR3 is TGTGCCAGCAGGGAAACCCCAGGTTCACCCCTCCACTTT. It is translated as CASRETPGSPLHF. Together with reference TRBV2 and TRBJ1-6, the CDR3 gives the full variable domain: EPEVTQTPSHQVTQMGQEVILRCVPISNHLYFYWYRQILGQKVEFLVSFYNNEISEKSEIFDDQFSVERPDGSNFTLKIRSTKLEDSAMYFCASRETPGSPLHFGNGTRLTVT.

V usage is TRBV2 and J usage is TRBJ1-2, with D perhaps TRBD1 (6 bases). There are 12 residues in the CDR3. Per the germline V gene, CDR1 is SNHLY and CDR2 is FYNNEI. The germline V and J ends were trimmed by 10 bases and 4 bases, with 13 bases remaining between them. The CDR3 DNA reads as TGTGCCACAGACGGGGGGGCCTATGGCTACACCTTC. It is translated as CATDGGAYGYTF.

The sample holds one count of this clone. The V and J genes are TRBV6-1 and TRBJ2-7, with 10 bases fitting TRBD1. This CDR3 is built from 17 residues. The V gene's germline CDR1 is MNHNS and CDR2 SASEGT. Trimming cost V 2 bases and J 2 bases; bases outside gene matches: 9. Written as DNA, the CDR3 is TGTGCCAGCAGTGAAAGGGGGATAGGGACAGGGGCCTACGAGCAGTACTTC. It translates to CASSERGIGTGAYEQYF.